These 27 T cell receptor beta chains share one sample of origin, sequenced in a study of metastatic and nonmetastatic thyroid tumors. TCRdb reanalyzed the PCR reads with MiXCR. The sample shows fewer than 50,000 clones, around 17% of them seen only once. Patients were all untreated before their thyroid surgery. Sequenced material: blood. These receptors all stem from a female donor with papillary thyroid cancer or a benign thyroid nodule (not recorded which). Some clones in this sample may be carry-over from other donors' samples.

The sample holds a few counts of this clone. The chain recombines TRBV6-5 with TRBJ1-3; D not certain. CDR3 size: 15 residues. The V and J ends lost 3 bases and 1 base respectively, with 10 bases between them. Germline CDR1 is MNHEY and CDR2 is SVGAGI. This chain's CDR3 is CASSYSPTSGNTIYF. The DNA of the CDR3 is TGTGCCAGCAGTTATAGCCCCACATCTGGAAACACCATATATTTT.

This clone has a count of ten or more. CDR3 nucleotide sequence: TGCAGTGCTGTCGACAGGGTCCTCTCCTACGAGCAGTACTTC. It specifies CSAVDRVLSYEQYF. V usage is TRBV20-1 and J usage is TRBJ2-7, with 7 nucleotides matching TRBD1. CDR1 is DFQATT and CDR2 is SNEGSKA in the germline V gene (reference sequence). The CDR3 consists of 14 residues. The V segment lost 5 bases and the J segment 0 bases; nucleotides outside the gene matches: 7.

The V and J genes are TRBV20-1 and TRBJ1-1; the D gene is possibly TRBD1 (5 bases). The V gene lost 6 bases and the J gene lost 7 bases, with 18 bases spanning the gap. Germline CDR1 DFQATT, CDR2 SNEGSKA (reference sequence). CDR3 size: 13 residues. The CDR3 sequence is CSANRLGLLEAFF. The CDR3 region has the DNA TGCAGTGCAAACAGGCTGGGTCTCCTTGAAGCTTTCTTT.

This clone was seen repeatedly, ten times or more. This chain connects TRBV10-3 to TRBJ1-1; tentatively, D is TRBD1 (5 bases). The germline V gene encodes CDR1 ENHRY and CDR2 SYGVKD. The V end lost 8 bases, the J end lost 5 bases, and 9 bases lay between the germline ends. There are 11 residues in the CDR3. CDR3 region: CAIGGGTEAFF. CDR3 bases: TGTGCCATCGGGGGTGGAACTGAAGCTTTCTTT.

In its sample, this clone was seen a few times. J is TRBJ2-3 and V is TRBV12-3 or TRBV12-4; 7 bases align to TRBD1. The V gene end was trimmed by 5 bases and the J gene end by 2 bases; junction bases not matched to a gene: 4. The CDR3 has 14 residues. The DNA of the CDR3 is TGTGCCAGCAGTCCAGGACAGGACACAGATACGCAGTATTTT. It is translated as CASSPGQDTDTQYF.

Ten or more counts support this clone. V and J are TRBV15 and TRBJ1-2, with TRBD1 matching 9 bases. The CDR3 is 13 amino acids. With V trimmed by 3 bases and J by 4 bases, 0 bases remained unmatched. CDR1 LNHNV and CDR2 YYDKDF come from the germline V gene (reference sequence). The CDR3 sequence is CATSRGQGYGYTF. DNA of the CDR3: TGTGCCACCAGCAGGGGACAGGGCTATGGCTACACCTTC.

This clone was recorded a few times. A much bigger clone sits one base away, suggesting this may be a read error. The chain carries TRBV4-1 and TRBJ2-7; 9 nucleotides line up with TRBD2. The germline V gene has CDR1 MGHRA and CDR2 YSYEKL. There are 15 residues in the CDR3. This chain's CDR3 is CASNQVASGTYEQYF. In DNA form, the CDR3 reads TGCGCCAGCAACCAAGTGGCTAGCGGGACTTACGAGCAGTACTTC.

CDR3 in amino acids: CSASHPWSGTEAFF. CDR3 sequence (DNA): TGCAGTGCTAGCCACCCCTGGAGCGGCACTGAAGCTTTCTTT. The rearrangement links TRBV20-1 to TRBJ1-1; D is unresolved. The germline V gene has CDR1 DFQATT and CDR2 SNEGSKA (reference sequence). CDR3 length equals 14 residues. V lost 3 bases to trimming and J lost 4 bases, with 15 bases between them.

The chain recombines TRBV6-2 or TRBV6-3 with TRBJ1-2, with 10 bases matching TRBD1. The CDR3 length is 19 residues. CDR1 is MNHEY, CDR2 SVGEGT, per germline. The ends lost 2 bases at V and 8 bases at J; junction bases unmatched: 20. The CDR3 nucleotides read TGTGCCAGCAGTTACAGAGAGACAGGGGGCGGGTTCGGAAATCAGGGCTACACCTTC. Translating it yields CASSYRETGGGFGNQGYTF.

This clone was detected many times. This may stem from a read error, because a much larger clone lies one nucleotide away. The chain uses TRBV6-1 and TRBJ2-7, with TRBD2 identical over 8 bases. CDR1 and CDR2 from the germline V gene are MNHNS and SASEGT. This CDR3 is 15 amino acids long. The V and J ends lost 10 bases and 5 bases, in that order; junction bases with no gene match: 16. CDR3: CANFRSGSGFHEQYF. CDR3 nucleotide sequence: TGTGCCAACTTCCGCAGCGGGAGCGGATTCCACGAGCAGTACTTC.

This clone has ten or more counts. The chain combines TRBV6-1 with TRBJ2-7; no definite D call. This CDR3 is built from 11 residues. V was cut by 0 bases and J by 9 bases, with 6 bases left in between. Germline values: CDR1 MNHNS, CDR2 SASEGT. The CDR3 reads CASSEANGQYF. The CDR3 DNA follows: TGTGCCAGCAGTGAAGCTAACGGGCAGTACTTC.

This clone was picked up a small number of times. The rearrangement joins TRBV6-1 to TRBJ1-6, with 7 bases that match TRBD1. CDR3 length: 16 residues. J lost 9 bases, V lost 4 bases, and 12 bases had no gene match. Germline CDR1 and CDR2: MNHNS and SASEGT. CDR3 region: CASSGGETGSGSPLHF. The CDR3, as DNA: TGTGCCAGCAGTGGGGGGGAGACAGGGTCGGGTTCACCCCTCCACTTT.

This clone showed up just a few times. A much larger clone lies one base from this, so it may be a read error. The chain links TRBV29-1 to TRBJ2-3; D is unclear. Per the germline V gene, CDR1 is SQVTM and CDR2 is ANQGSEA. This CDR3 comprises 13 residues. With 8 bases removed from V and 0 bases from J, the gap between germline ends came to 12 bases. CDR3 amino acids: CSLILQSTDTQYF. The CDR3 DNA reads TGCAGCCTCATCCTTCAAAGCACAGATACGCAGTATTTT.

This clone came up many times. The chain combines TRBV7-2 with TRBJ2-1; D unresolved. Per the germline V gene, CDR1 is SGHTA and CDR2 is FQGNSA. This CDR3 has 12 amino acids. Trimming stripped 5 bases from V and 3 bases from J, with 5 bases between. The CDR3 region has the DNA TGTGCCAGCAGCCGATACTACAATGAGCAGTTCTTC. Its translation: CASSRYYNEQFF.

Regarding this clone: One end of the junction does not line up with germline, which may come from a read error. CDR3 loop: CASSTPGLAVTDMQYF. The CDR3 DNA follows: TGTGCCAGCAGCACACCGGGACTAGCGGTCACAGATATGCAGTATTTT. The chain is built from TRBV9 and TRBJ2-3; 11 nucleotides agree with TRBD2. CDR1 is SGDLS and CDR2 is YYNGEE in the germline V gene. This CDR3 comprises 16 residues.

The sample holds many counts of this clone. The V gene is TRBV6-6, the J gene TRBJ2-5, with D unresolved. Per germline, CDR1 MNHNY and CDR2 SVGAGI (reference sequence). The germline V and J ends were trimmed by 0 bases and 5 bases, with 4 bases remaining between them. CDR3 length: 12 residues. The CDR3 DNA reads as TGTGCCAGCAGTTACTCGGCCGAGACCCAGTACTTC. Encoded protein: CASSYSAETQYF.

This clone was picked up many times. The chain combines TRBV3-1 with TRBJ1-1; D is unclear. The germline gives CDR1 LGHDT, CDR2 YNNKEL (reference sequence). This CDR3 is built from 13 residues. V was clipped by 3 bases and J by 2 bases, with 7 bases between them. The CDR3 DNA follows: TGTGCCAGCAGCCAGACTTACAACACTGAAGCTTTCTTT. It is translated as CASSQTYNTEAFF.

This clone is judged medium-sized. J is TRBJ2-3 and V is TRBV6-2 or TRBV6-3; 7 positions match TRBD2. Unmatched junction bases numbered 8, after V lost 5 bases and J lost 0 bases. The CDR3 length is 16 residues. The germline V gene encodes CDR1 MNHEY and CDR2 SVGEGT. Written as DNA, the CDR3 is TGTGCCAGCAGTCCCAGAGCGGGAACTAGCACAGATACGCAGTATTTT. Residues: CASSPRAGTSTDTQYF.

This clone showed up many times. The chain combines TRBV19 with TRBJ2-7; TRBD1 matches at 7 bases. Germline CDR1 is LNHDA and CDR2 is SQIVND (reference sequence). The CDR3 length is 16 residues. The J segment lost 1 base and the V segment lost 5 bases, leaving 11 bases of the junction unmatched. The CDR3 nucleotides read TGTGCCAGTAGTTCCGCCGGGACAGTATTTTCCTACGAGCAGTACTTC. It specifies CASSSAGTVFSYEQYF.

This clone was picked up many times. The CDR3 DNA follows: TGTGCCAGCAGTGAGACGGGAGGGACTGGGGCCAACGTCCTGACTTTC. It yields the protein CASSETGGTGANVLTF. V gene TRBV6-1 combines with J gene TRBJ2-6, with 8 bases that match TRBD2. The CDR3 totals 16 residues. Germline CDR1 is MNHNS and CDR2 is SASEGT. The V gene end was trimmed by 3 bases and the J gene end by 2 bases; junction bases not matched to a gene: 3.

In its sample, this clone was seen many times. The chain couples TRBV9 to TRBJ2-2; weak D call: TRBD2 (5 bases). This CDR3 comprises 15 residues. The germline CDR1 and CDR2 sequences are SGDLS and YYNGEE. V dropped 0 bases and J dropped 0 bases, with 6 bases sitting between them. The CDR3 reads CASSVAGTNTGELFF. The CDR3 DNA sequence: TGTGCCAGCAGCGTAGCGGGAACGAACACCGGGGAGCTGTTTTTT.

The chain links TRBV19 to TRBJ2-3; 11 nucleotides agree with TRBD2. CDR1 is LNHDA and CDR2 is SQIVND in the germline V gene (reference sequence). J gave up 6 bases and V 1 base, and 9 bases lay outside the gene matches. The CDR3 runs to 17 residues. The CDR3 protein is CASSIVGLAGGRDTQYF. Here the CDR3 DNA reads TGTGCCAGTAGTATAGTCGGCCTAGCGGGGGGTAGGGATACGCAGTATTTT.

This clone was counted a few times. A junction end diverges from the germline sequence, so it may reflect a read error. The chain is built from TRBV9 and TRBJ2-6, with unresolved D. From germline, CDR1 is SGDLS and CDR2 YYNGEE. CDR3 length: 18 amino acids. The CDR3 DNA reads as TGTGCCAGCAGCGTAGTAGACGGCGCCCTCTCTGGGGTCAACGTCCTGACTTTC. This translates into CASSVVDGALSGVNVLTF.

This clone showed up many times. This sequence joins TRBV6-5 and TRBJ1-5, with D maybe TRBD1 (6 bases). Trimming stripped 2 bases from V and 4 bases from J, with 12 bases between. CDR1 MNHEY and CDR2 SVGAGI come from the germline V gene. There are 15 residues in the CDR3. The CDR3 region is CASSYDRQPNQPQHF. Here the CDR3 DNA reads TGTGCCAGCAGTTACGACAGGCAACCTAATCAGCCCCAGCATTTT.

With regard to this clone: One junction end disagrees with the germline gene, perhaps due to a read error. The rearrangement uses TRBV5-1 and TRBJ2-6, with 8 bases that match TRBD2. Germline values: CDR1 SGHRS, CDR2 YFSETQ. This CDR3 has 14 amino acids. The CDR3 bases are TGCGCCAGCAATAGCGGGGCTGGGGCCAACTTCCTTACTTTC. As protein: CASNSGAGANFLTF.

This clone was seen many times. This sequence joins TRBV2 and TRBJ2-3; 13 nucleotides agree with TRBD2. The CDR3 consists of 15 residues. V gave up 5 bases and J gave up 3 bases; unmatched junction bases: 2. In germline, CDR1 is SNHLY, CDR2 FYNNEI. CDR3 sequence: CASSRTSGRTDTQYF. In nucleotides, the CDR3 is TGTGCCAGCAGTCGGACTAGCGGGAGAACAGATACGCAGTATTTT.

DNA of the CDR3: TGTGCCAGCTCCCCCCCGGCAGGAGGAGTGAACACTGAAGCTTTCTTT. Translated: CASSPPAGGVNTEAFF. The chain has TRBV18 and TRBJ1-1; D is uncertain. Germline V gene lookup returns CDR1 KGHSH and CDR2 LQKENI. There are 16 residues in the CDR3. Trimming pared 6 bases from V and 0 bases from J, leaving 17 bases between.